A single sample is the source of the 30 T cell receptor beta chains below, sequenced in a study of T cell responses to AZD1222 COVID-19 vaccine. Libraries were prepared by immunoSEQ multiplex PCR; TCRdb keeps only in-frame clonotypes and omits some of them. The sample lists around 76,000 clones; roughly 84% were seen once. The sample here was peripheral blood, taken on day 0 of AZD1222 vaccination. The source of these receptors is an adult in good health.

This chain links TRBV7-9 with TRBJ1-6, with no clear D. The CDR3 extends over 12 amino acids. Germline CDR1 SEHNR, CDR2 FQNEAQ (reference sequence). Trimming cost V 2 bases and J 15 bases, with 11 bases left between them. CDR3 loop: CASSLQVSDLHF. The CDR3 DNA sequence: TGTGCCAGCAGCTTACAGGTATCCGACCTCCACTTT.

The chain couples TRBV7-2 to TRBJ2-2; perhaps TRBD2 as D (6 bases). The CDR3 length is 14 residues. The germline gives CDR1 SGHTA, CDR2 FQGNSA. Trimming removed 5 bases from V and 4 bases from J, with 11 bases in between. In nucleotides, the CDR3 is TGTGCCAGCAGCCGCCAGGAGGGCACCGGGGAGCTGTTTTTT. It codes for CASSRQEGTGELFF.

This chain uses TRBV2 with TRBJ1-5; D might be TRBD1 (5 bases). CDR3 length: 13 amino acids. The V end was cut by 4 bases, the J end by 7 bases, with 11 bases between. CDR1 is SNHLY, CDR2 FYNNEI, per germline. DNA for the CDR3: TGTGCCAGCAGTGGCAGGGTTACGCAGCCCCAGCATTTT. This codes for CASSGRVTQPQHF. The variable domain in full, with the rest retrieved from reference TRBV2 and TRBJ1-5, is EPEVTQTPSHQVTQMGQEVILRCVPISNHLYFYWYRQILGQKVEFLVSFYNNEISEKSEIFDDQFSVERPDGSNFTLKIRSTKLEDSAMYFCASSGRVTQPQHFGDGTRLSIL.

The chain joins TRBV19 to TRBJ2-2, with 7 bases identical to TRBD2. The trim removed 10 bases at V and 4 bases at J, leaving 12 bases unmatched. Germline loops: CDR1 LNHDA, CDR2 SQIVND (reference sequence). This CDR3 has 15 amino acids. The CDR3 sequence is CAIREVGGSTGELFF. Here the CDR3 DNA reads TGTGCCATCCGAGAGGTGGGGGGGTCCACCGGGGAGCTGTTTTTT.

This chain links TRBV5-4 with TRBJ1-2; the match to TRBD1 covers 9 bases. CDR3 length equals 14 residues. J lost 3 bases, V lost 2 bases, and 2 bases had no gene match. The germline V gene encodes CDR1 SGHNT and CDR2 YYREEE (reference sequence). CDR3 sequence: CASSFDRGDYGYTF. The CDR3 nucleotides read TGTGCCAGCAGCTTCGACAGGGGGGACTATGGCTACACCTTC.

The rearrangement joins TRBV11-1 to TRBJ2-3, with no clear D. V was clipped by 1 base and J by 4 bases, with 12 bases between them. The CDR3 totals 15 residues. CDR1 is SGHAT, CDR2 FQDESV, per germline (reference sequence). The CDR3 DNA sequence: TGTGCCAGCAGCTTAGTTCCAGGCTTCTCAGATACGCAGTATTTT. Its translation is CASSLVPGFSDTQYF.

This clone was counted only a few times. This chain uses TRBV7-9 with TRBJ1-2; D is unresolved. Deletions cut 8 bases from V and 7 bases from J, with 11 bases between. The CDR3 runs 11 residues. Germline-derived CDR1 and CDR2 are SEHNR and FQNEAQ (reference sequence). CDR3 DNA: TGTGCCAGCGGAGTAGGGCTTGGCTACACCTTC. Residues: CASGVGLGYTF. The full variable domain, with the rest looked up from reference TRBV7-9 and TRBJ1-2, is DTGVSQNPRHKITKRGQNVTFRCDPISEHNRLYWYRQTLGQGPEFLTYFQNEAQLEKSRLLSDRFSAERPKGSFSTLEIQRTEQGDSAMYLCASGVGLGYTFGSGTRLTVV.

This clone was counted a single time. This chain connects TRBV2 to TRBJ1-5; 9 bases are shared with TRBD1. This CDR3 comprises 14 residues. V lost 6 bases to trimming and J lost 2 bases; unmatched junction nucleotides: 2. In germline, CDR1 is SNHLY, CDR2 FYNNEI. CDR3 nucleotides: TGTGCCAGCAGGGGGACAGGGCGCAATCAGCCCCAGCATTTT. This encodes CASRGTGRNQPQHF. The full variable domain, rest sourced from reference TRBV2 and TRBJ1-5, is EPEVTQTPSHQVTQMGQEVILRCVPISNHLYFYWYRQILGQKVEFLVSFYNNEISEKSEIFDDQFSVERPDGSNFTLKIRSTKLEDSAMYFCASRGTGRNQPQHFGDGTRLSIL.

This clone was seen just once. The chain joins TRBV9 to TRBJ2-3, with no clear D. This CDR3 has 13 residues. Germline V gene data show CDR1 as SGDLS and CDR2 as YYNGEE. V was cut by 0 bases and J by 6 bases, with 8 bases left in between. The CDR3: CASSVDSLDTQYF. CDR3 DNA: TGTGCCAGCAGCGTAGATAGCTTGGATACGCAGTATTTT.

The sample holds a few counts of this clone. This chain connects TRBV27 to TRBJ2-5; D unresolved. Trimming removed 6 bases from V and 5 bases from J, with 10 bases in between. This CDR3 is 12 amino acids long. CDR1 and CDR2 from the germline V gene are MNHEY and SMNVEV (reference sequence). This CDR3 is CASSRLGETQYF. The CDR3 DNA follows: TGTGCCAGCAGCCGGCTAGGGGAGACCCAGTACTTC.

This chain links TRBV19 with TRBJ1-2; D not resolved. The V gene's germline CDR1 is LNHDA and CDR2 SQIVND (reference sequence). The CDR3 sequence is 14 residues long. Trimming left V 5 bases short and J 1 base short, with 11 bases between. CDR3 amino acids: CASSDQEHNYGYTF. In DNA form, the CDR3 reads TGTGCCAGTAGTGACCAGGAACATAACTATGGCTACACCTTC.

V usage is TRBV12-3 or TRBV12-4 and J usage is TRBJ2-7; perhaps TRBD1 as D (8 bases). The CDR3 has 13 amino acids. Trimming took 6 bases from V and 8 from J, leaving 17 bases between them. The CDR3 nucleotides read TGTGCCAGCAGGAGACAGGGGCGGGGGCAGCAGTACTTC. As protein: CASRRQGRGQQYF.

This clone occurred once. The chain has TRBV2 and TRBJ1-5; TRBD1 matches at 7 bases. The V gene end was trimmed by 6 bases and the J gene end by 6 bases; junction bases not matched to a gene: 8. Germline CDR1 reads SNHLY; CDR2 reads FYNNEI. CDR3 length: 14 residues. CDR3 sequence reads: CASRDTGASQPQHF. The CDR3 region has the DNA TGTGCCAGCAGGGATACAGGGGCAAGTCAGCCCCAGCATTTT.

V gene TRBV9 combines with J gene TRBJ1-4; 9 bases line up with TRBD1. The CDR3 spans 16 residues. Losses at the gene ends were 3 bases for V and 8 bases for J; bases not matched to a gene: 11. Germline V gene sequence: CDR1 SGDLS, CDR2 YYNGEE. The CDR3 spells CASSAGRTGVGEKLFF. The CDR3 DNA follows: TGTGCCAGCAGCGCGGGCCGGACAGGGGTGGGCGAAAAACTGTTTTTT.

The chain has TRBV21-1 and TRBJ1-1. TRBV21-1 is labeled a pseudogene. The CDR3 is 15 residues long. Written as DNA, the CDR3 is TGTGCCAGCAGCAAAGTTAGACGGTTCCACACTGAAGCTTTCTTT. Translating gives CASSKVRRFHTEAFF.

CDR3 amino acids: CASSPRGLAEAFF. The CDR3 bases are TGTGCCAGCTCACCAAGGGGGCTGGCTGAAGCTTTCTTT. V and J are TRBV18 and TRBJ1-1; 7 bases align to TRBD1. Germline V gives CDR1 KGHSH, CDR2 LQKENI. The CDR3 covers 13 residues. Trimming removed 2 bases from V and 6 bases from J; junction bases left unmatched: 3. Full variable domain (missing parts from reference TRBV18 and TRBJ1-1): NAGVMQNPRHLVRRRGQEARLRCSPMKGHSHVYWYRQLPEEGLKFMVYLQKENIIDESGMPKERFSAEFPKEGPSILRIQQVVRGDSAAYFCASSPRGLAEAFFGQGTRLTVV.

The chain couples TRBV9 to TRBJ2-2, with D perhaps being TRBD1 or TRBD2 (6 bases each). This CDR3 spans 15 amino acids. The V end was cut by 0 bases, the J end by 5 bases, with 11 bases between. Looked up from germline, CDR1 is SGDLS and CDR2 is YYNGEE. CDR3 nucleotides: TGTGCCAGCAGCGTAGGGGGGGCGCAGACCGGGGAGCTGTTTTTT. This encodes CASSVGGAQTGELFF.

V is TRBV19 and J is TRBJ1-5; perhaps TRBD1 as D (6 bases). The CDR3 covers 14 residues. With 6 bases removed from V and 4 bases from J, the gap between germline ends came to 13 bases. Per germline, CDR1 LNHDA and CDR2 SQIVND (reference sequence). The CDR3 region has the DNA TGTGCCAGTAGGAGCGGACAGATTAATCAGCCCCAGCATTTT. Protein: CASRSGQINQPQHF.

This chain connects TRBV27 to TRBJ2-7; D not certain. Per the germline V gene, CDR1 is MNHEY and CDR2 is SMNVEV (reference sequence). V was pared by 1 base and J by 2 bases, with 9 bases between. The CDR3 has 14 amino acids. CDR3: CASSLLGRTYEQYF. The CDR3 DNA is TGTGCCAGCAGTTTATTGGGCCGAACCTACGAGCAGTACTTC.

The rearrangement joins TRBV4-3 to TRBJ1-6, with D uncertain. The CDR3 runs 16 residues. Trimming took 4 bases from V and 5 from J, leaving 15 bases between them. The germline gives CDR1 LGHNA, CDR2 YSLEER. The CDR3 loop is CASSPEWLSDNSPLHF. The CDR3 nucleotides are TGCGCCAGCAGCCCGGAGTGGTTGTCGGATAATTCACCCCTCCACTTT.

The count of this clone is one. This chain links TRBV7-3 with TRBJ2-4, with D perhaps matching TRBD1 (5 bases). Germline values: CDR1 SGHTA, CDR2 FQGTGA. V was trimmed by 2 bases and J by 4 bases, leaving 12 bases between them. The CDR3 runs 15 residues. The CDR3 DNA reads TGTGCCAGCAGCTTAGCTCCGGCAGGGAAAAACATTCAGTACTTC. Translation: CASSLAPAGKNIQYF.

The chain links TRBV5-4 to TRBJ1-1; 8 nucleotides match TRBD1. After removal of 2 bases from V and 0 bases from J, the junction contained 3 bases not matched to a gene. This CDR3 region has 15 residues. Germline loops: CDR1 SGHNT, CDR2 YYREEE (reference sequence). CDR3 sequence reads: CASSFTTGVNTEAFF. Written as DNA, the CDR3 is TGTGCCAGCAGCTTCACGACAGGGGTGAACACTGAAGCTTTCTTT.

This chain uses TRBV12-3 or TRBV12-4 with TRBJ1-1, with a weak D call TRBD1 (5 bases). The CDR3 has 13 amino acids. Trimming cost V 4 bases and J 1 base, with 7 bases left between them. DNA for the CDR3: TGTGCCAGCAGTTGGGGCGGGAACACTGAAGCTTTCTTT. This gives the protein CASSWGGNTEAFF.

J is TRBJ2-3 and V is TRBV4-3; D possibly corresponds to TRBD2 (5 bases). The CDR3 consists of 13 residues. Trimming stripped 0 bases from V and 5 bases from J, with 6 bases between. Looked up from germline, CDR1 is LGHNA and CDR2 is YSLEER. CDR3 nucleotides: TGCGCCAGCAGCCAAGATCGGGAAGATACGCAGTATTTT. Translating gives CASSQDREDTQYF.

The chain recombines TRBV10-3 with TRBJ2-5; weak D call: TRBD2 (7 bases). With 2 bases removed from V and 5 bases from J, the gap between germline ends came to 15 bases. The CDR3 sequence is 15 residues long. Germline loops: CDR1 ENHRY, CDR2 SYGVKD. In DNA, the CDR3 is TGTGCCATCAGTGAGGAAGGGGGGGCCCTGGAGACCCAGTACTTC. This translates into CAISEEGGALETQYF.

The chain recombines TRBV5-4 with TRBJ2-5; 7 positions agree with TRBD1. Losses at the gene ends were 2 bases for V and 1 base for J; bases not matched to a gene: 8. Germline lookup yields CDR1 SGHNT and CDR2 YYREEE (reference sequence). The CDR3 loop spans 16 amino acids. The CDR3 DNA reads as TGTGCCAGCAGCTTTAAGTCAGGGGGTCCCCAAGAGACCCAGTACTTC. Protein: CASSFKSGGPQETQYF. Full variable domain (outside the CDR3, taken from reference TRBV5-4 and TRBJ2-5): ETGVTQSPTHLIKTRGQQVTLRCSSQSGHNTVSWYQQALGQGPQFIFQYYREEENGRGNFPPRFSGLQFPNYSSELNVNALELDDSALYLCASSFKSGGPQETQYFGPGTRLLVL.

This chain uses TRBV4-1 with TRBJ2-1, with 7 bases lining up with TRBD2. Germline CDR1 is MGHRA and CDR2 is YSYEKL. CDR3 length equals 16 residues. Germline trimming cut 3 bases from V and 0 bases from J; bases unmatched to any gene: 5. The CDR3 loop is CASSHVRGGSYNEQFF. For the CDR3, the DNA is TGCGCCAGCAGCCATGTCCGCGGGGGCTCCTACAATGAGCAGTTCTTC.

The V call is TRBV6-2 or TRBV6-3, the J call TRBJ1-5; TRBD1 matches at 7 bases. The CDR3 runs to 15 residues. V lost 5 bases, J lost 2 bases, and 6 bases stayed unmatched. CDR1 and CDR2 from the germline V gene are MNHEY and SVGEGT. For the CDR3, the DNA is TGTGCCAGCAGTAAACAGGGGCGAGGCAATCAGCCCCAGCATTTT. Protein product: CASSKQGRGNQPQHF.

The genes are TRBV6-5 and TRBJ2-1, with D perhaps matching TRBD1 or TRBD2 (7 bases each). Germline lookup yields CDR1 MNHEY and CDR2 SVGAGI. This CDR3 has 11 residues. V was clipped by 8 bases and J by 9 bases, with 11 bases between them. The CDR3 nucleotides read TGTGCCAGCCAGGGGGGGACTGAGCAGTTCTTC. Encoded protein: CASQGGTEQFF.

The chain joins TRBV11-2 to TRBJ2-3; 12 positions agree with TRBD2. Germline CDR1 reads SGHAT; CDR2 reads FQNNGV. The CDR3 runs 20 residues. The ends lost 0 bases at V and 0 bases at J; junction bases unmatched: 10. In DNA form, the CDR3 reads TGTGCCAGCAGCTTAGAACTAGCGGGGGGACCGTTCCCTAGCACAGATACGCAGTATTTT. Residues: CASSLELAGGPFPSTDTQYF. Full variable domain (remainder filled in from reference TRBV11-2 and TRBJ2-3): EAGVAQSPRYKIIEKRQSVAFWCNPISGHATLYWYQQILGQGPKLLIQFQNNGVVDDSQLPKDRFSAERLKGVDSTLKIQPAKLEDSAVYLCASSLELAGGPFPSTDTQYFGPGTRLTVL.